The 17 T cell receptor beta chains listed next were all sequenced from one sample in a study of shared clonotypes between healthy human individuals. The assay was immunoSEQ multiplex PCR, and TCRdb's table has in-frame clones only and misses some. Of roughly 500,000 clones in the sample, 70% to 80% are singletons; the top ten hold approximately 13%. Sequenced sample: PBMCs. The receptor source for this set is a woman in her thirties or forties in good health. Some clones in this sample may be carry-over from other donors' samples.

This clone was counted only a few times. V is TRBV10-3 and J is TRBJ2-7; TRBD2 matches at 7 bases. Germline V lookup: CDR1 ENHRY, CDR2 SYGVKD. V gave up 4 bases and J gave up 3 bases; unmatched junction bases: 9. The CDR3 loop spans 15 amino acids. Here the CDR3 DNA reads TGTGCCATCAGTGGTATCCTAGCGGAATACTACGAGCAGTACTTC. It is translated as CAISGILAEYYEQYF.

J is TRBJ2-7 and V is TRBV10-3, with 7 positions matching TRBD1. Germline V gene data show CDR1 as ENHRY and CDR2 as SYGVKD. V trimming: 6 bases; J trimming: 2 bases; junction bases outside the gene matches: 4. The CDR3 sequence is 13 residues long. The CDR3 region has the DNA TGTGCCATCAGAGGGGACAGTACCTACGAGCAGTACTTC. Encoded protein: CAIRGDSTYEQYF.

This chain uses TRBV7-2 with TRBJ2-7, with D possibly TRBD2 on 6 matching bases. The CDR3 is 15 amino acids. V was cut by 1 base and J by 0 bases, with 10 bases left in between. Germline lookup yields CDR1 SGHTA and CDR2 FQGNSA. The CDR3 is CASSLESGDSYEQYF. CDR3 sequence (DNA): TGTGCCAGCAGCTTAGAATCGGGGGACTCCTACGAGCAGTACTTC.

This chain uses TRBV18 with TRBJ1-1; D is perhaps TRBD1 (5 bases). This CDR3 is 14 amino acids long. The ends were cut back, 4 bases at V and 4 bases at J, with 13 bases in the middle. Per germline, CDR1 KGHSH and CDR2 LQKENI. For the CDR3, the DNA is TGTGCCAGCTCACAGTCCTACGGGGGCACTGAAGCTTTCTTT. This codes for CASSQSYGGTEAFF. Looking up the rest from reference TRBV18 and TRBJ1-1 gives the full variable domain: NAGVMQNPRHLVRRRGQEARLRCSPMKGHSHVYWYRQLPEEGLKFMVYLQKENIIDESGMPKERFSAEFPKEGPSILRIQQVVRGDSAAYFCASSQSYGGTEAFFGQGTRLTVV.

The chain couples TRBV19 to TRBJ1-1; D not resolved. V was clipped by 1 base and J by 4 bases, with 7 bases between them. The length of the CDR3 is 13 residues. From germline, CDR1 is LNHDA and CDR2 SQIVND (reference sequence). Here the CDR3 DNA reads TGTGCCAGTAGTATAGGCGGACTCACTGAAGCTTTCTTT. Its protein is CASSIGGLTEAFF.

The chain has TRBV5-1 and TRBJ2-5; TRBD1 is a possible D gene (6 bases). The V end lost 0 bases, the J end lost 3 bases, and 15 bases lay between the germline ends. Per the germline V gene, CDR1 is SGHRS and CDR2 is YFSETQ. The CDR3 is made up of 16 amino acids. The CDR3 DNA sequence: TGCGCCAGCAGCTTGGCGGACAGTACACAGGAAGAGACCCAGTACTTC. Translated: CASSLADSTQEETQYF.

This clone was detected once. The V and J genes are TRBV2 and TRBJ1-5; TRBD1 is a possible D gene (5 bases). Germline values: CDR1 SNHLY, CDR2 FYNNEI. The length of the CDR3 is 18 residues. With 4 bases removed from V and 1 base from J, the gap between germline ends came to 20 bases. This chain's CDR3 is CASSGTEGFFESNQPQHF. The CDR3 region has the DNA TGTGCCAGCAGTGGTACGGAGGGGTTCTTTGAAAGCAATCAGCCCCAGCATTTT.

The chain has TRBV6-6 and TRBJ1-5; 9 nucleotides line up with TRBD1. V trimming: 0 bases; J trimming: 6 bases; junction bases outside the gene matches: 3. There are 15 residues in the CDR3. Germline CDR1 and CDR2: MNHNY and SVGAGI (reference sequence). The CDR3 protein is CASSYSGTGTQPQHF. Written as DNA, the CDR3 is TGTGCCAGCAGTTACTCAGGGACAGGGACTCAGCCCCAGCATTTT.

The chain joins TRBV28 to TRBJ1-3; D call uncertain. The germline V gene encodes CDR1 MDHEN and CDR2 SYDVKM. This CDR3 contains 13 residues. V was trimmed by 4 bases and J by 4 bases, leaving 8 bases between them. The CDR3 sequence is CASSWAGGNTIYF. The CDR3 bases are TGTGCCAGCAGTTGGGCAGGCGGAAACACCATATATTTT.

The rearrangement joins TRBV7-9 to TRBJ2-5; D tentatively reads TRBD1 or TRBD2 (6 bases each). V was shortened by 3 bases and J by 5 bases, with 10 bases between the two germline ends. The CDR3 contains 13 residues. From germline, CDR1 is SEHNR and CDR2 FQNEAQ (reference sequence). CDR3 bases: TGTGCCAGCAGCTTTGGGGGGCTGGAGACCCAGTACTTC. It encodes CASSFGGLETQYF.

This clone was seen only a few times. This chain uses TRBV5-6 with TRBJ2-7, with D hard to call. This CDR3 spans 11 amino acids. V lost 4 bases, J lost 6 bases, and 8 bases lay in between. Germline values: CDR1 SGHDT, CDR2 YYEEEE. The CDR3 loop is CASSQHSEQYF. DNA for the CDR3: TGTGCCAGCAGCCAGCATAGCGAGCAGTACTTC.

CDR3: CASSKVRIGEDNEQFF. Here the CDR3 DNA reads TGTGCCAGCAGCAAAGTGCGGATCGGGGAGGACAATGAGCAGTTCTTC. V usage is TRBV21-1 and J usage is TRBJ2-1; the listed D gene, TRBD2, was not tested against the DNA. TRBV21-1 is deemed a pseudogene. The CDR3 length is 16 residues.

The V call is TRBV28, the J call TRBJ1-5; 7 nucleotides match TRBD1. The length of the CDR3 is 17 residues. The germline CDR1 and CDR2 sequences are MDHEN and SYDVKM. V dropped 3 bases and J dropped 1; count of bases not matched to a gene: 9. CDR3 sequence: CASSFSSGQFSNQPQHF. The DNA for the CDR3 is TGTGCCAGCAGTTTTAGTTCGGGACAGTTCAGCAATCAGCCCCAGCATTTT. The entire variable domain, with the rest obtained from reference TRBV28 and TRBJ1-5, is as follows: DVKVTQSSRYLVKRTGEKVFLECVQDMDHENMFWYRQDPGLGLRLIYFSYDVKMKEKGDIPEGYSVSREKKERFSLILESASTNQTSMYLCASSFSSGQFSNQPQHFGDGTRLSIL.

This clone came up many times. The rearrangement joins TRBV6-1 to TRBJ2-7, with TRBD1 identical over 7 bases. Germline assignment: CDR1 MNHNS and CDR2 SASEGT. With V trimmed by 4 bases and J by 2 bases, 8 bases remained unmatched. The CDR3 extends over 15 amino acids. The CDR3 loop reads CASSVGTANTYEQYF. DNA for the CDR3: TGTGCCAGCAGTGTAGGGACAGCTAACACCTACGAGCAGTACTTC.

The chain carries TRBV7-9 and TRBJ2-7; the match to TRBD1 covers 8 bases. The germline V gene has CDR1 SEHNR and CDR2 FQNEAQ (reference sequence). V shed 4 bases, J shed 2 bases, and the junction held 7 bases outside the gene matches. This CDR3 contains 15 residues. CDR3 residues: CASSSRPGQAYEQYF. The DNA for the CDR3 is TGTGCCAGCAGCTCGCGTCCGGGACAGGCCTACGAGCAGTACTTC.

The genes are TRBV7-9 and TRBJ2-2; the match to TRBD1 covers 7 bases. J was trimmed by 4 bases and V by 1 base; bases with no gene match: 9. This CDR3 has 17 residues. Germline CDR1 reads SEHNR; CDR2 reads FQNEAQ (reference sequence). CDR3 sequence reads: CASSLVVTGVSTGELFF. CDR3 bases: TGTGCCAGCAGCTTAGTCGTAACAGGGGTTAGCACCGGGGAGCTGTTTTTT.

The V gene is TRBV7-9, the J gene TRBJ1-1, with 8 bases aligning to TRBD1. Unmatched junction bases numbered 8, after V lost 3 bases and J lost 11 bases. The CDR3 is 13 residues long. Per germline, CDR1 SEHNR and CDR2 FQNEAQ (reference sequence). This chain's CDR3 is CASSFGGQDVAFF. The CDR3, as DNA: TGTGCCAGCAGCTTTGGGGGACAGGACGTGGCTTTCTTT. Complete variable domain (other parts from reference TRBV7-9 and TRBJ1-1): DTGVSQNPRHKITKRGQNVTFRCDPISEHNRLYWYRQTLGQGPEFLTYFQNEAQLEKSRLLSDRFSAERPKGSFSTLEIQRTEQGDSAMYLCASSFGGQDVAFFGQGTRLTVV.